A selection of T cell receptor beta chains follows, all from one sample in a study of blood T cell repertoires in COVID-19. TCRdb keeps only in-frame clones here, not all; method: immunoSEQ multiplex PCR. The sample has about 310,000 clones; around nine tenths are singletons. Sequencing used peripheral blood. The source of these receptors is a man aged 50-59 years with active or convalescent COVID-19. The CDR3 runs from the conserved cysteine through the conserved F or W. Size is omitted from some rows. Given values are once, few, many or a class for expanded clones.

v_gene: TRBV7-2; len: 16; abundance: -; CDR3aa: CASSFYGTANDQPQHF
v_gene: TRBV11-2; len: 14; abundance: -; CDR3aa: CASSFGQVLGEQYF
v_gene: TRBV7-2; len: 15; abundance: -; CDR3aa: CASSLHGQGGEKLFF
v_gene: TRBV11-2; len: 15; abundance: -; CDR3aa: CASSAMLANQETQYF
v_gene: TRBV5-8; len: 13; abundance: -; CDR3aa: CASSWDTGEKLFF
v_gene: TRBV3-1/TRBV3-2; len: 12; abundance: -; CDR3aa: CASTTIWNEQFF
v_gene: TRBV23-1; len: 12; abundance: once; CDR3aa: CASSQQRVEAFF
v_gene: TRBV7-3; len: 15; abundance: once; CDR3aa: CASSSPVGGNQPQHF
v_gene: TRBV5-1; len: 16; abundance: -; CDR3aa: CASSFFGTGVTGELFF
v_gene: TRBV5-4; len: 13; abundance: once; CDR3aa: CASSLGGKPEAFF
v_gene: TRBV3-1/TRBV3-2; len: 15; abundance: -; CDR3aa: CASSQGEGIHSPLHF
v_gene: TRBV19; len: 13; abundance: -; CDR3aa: CASSDRGNEKLFF
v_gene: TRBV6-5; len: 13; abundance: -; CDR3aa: CASNIRLVAEAFF
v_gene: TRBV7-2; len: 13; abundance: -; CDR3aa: CASSLAQYQPQHF
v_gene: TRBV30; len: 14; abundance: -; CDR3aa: CAWSRGGSGNTIYF
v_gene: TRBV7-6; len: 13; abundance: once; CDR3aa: CASSLVDRAEAFF